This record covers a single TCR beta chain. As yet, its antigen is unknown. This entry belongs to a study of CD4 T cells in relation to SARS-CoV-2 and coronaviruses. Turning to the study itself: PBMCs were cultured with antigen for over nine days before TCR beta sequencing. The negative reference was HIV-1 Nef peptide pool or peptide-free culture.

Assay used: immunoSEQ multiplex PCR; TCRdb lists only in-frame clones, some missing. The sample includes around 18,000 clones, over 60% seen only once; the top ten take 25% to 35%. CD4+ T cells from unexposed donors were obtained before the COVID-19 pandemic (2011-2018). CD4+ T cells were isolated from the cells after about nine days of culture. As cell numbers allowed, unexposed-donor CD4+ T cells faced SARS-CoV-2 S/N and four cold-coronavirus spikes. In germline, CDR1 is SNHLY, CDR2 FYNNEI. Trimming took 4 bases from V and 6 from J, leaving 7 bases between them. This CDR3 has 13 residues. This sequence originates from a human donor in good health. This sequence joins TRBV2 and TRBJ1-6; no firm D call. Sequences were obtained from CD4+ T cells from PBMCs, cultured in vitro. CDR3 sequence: CASSALPNSPLHF. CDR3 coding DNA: TGTGCCAGCAGTGCGCTACCTAATTCACCCCTCCACTTT. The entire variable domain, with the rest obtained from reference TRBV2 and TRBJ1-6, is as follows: EPEVTQTPSHQVTQMGQEVILRCVPISNHLYFYWYRQILGQKVEFLVSFYNNEISEKSEIFDDQFSVERPDGSNFTLKIRSTKLEDSAMYFCASSALPNSPLHFGNGTRLTVT.